This is a list of T cell receptor beta chains from one sample in a study of beta chain features in type 1 diabetes. Produced via immunoSEQ multiplex PCR; TCRdb's table is partial and in-frame only. The sample contains roughly 150,000 clones, approximately 8.4% of which appear only once. Source material: central memory CD4+ T cells from blood. These receptor sequences come from a young woman in good health. Both conserved end residues are part of each CDR3.

v_call	j_call	cdr3_aa
TRBV2	TRBJ1-6	CASSGPDRVGSPLHF
TRBV5-6	TRBJ1-2	CASSLVGQPLYGYTF
TRBV6-5	TRBJ2-3	CANSYSGQFTPDTQYF
TRBV18	TRBJ2-7	CASSPPGLEGGYEQYF
TRBV19	TRBJ2-5	CASSPQGADETQYF
TRBV6-1	TRBJ2-3	CASSAPDQQGTDTQYF
TRBV7-2	TRBJ2-3	CASSLPSSGTDTQYF
TRBV5-4	TRBJ2-2	CASRLQMAGELFF
TRBV5-4	TRBJ1-6	CASSHRGGGAPLHF
TRBV25-1	TRBJ2-2	CASSTGTTGLTGELFF
TRBV6-6	TRBJ2-7	CASSRGAGGPNEQYF
TRBV5-4	TRBJ2-7	CASSFRDYSYEQYF
TRBV7-2	TRBJ2-1	CASSSRPGDEQFF
TRBV5-4	TRBJ2-5	CASNRREGTQYF
TRBV6-5	TRBJ2-5	CASSRPAGGRETQYF
TRBV5-6	TRBJ1-5	CASSSQGAGNNQPQHF
TRBV7-8	TRBJ1-2	CASSLGDRGYGYTF
TRBV28	TRBJ2-3	CASSLGFGTSGRGSTDTQYF
TRBV30	TRBJ1-2	CAWSSGLRTPKLANYGYTF
TRBV6-6	TRBJ1-1	CASSQQGSEAFF
TRBV10-3	TRBJ2-1	CAIRKQGEGDEQFF
TRBV2	TRBJ2-2	CATREGQGATGELFF
TRBV19	TRBJ1-1	CASSAQGSEAFF
TRBV6-1	TRBJ1-1	CASSDIGATNTEAFF
TRBV11-3	TRBJ2-1	CASSLDQGGTSAYNEQFF
TRBV6-1	TRBJ1-1	CASRKLTGGDTEAFF
TRBV5-5	TRBJ2-6	CASSPPGSGANVLTF
TRBV25-1	TRBJ2-7	CASKSGTGWREQYF
TRBV11-2	TRBJ2-3	CASSPGAAGTASTQYF
TRBV19	TRBJ1-5	CASSIPRRGQPQHF
TRBV9	TRBJ2-1	CASSVTGQGAYEQFF
TRBV2	TRBJ1-1	CASRRENTEAFF
TRBV7-8	TRBJ2-1	CASSPTLAEQFF
TRBV7-9	TRBJ2-7	CASSLSGQAPYEQYF
TRBV7-2	TRBJ2-6	CASSLSGGTSGANVLTF
TRBV7-8	TRBJ1-5	CASSRGTDLYSNQPQHF
TRBV5-1	TRBJ2-1	CASSFFALSSYNEQFF
TRBV10-3	TRBJ2-5	CATGRSGANPRGTQYF
TRBV7-2	TRBJ2-7	CASSLAQGVNEQYF